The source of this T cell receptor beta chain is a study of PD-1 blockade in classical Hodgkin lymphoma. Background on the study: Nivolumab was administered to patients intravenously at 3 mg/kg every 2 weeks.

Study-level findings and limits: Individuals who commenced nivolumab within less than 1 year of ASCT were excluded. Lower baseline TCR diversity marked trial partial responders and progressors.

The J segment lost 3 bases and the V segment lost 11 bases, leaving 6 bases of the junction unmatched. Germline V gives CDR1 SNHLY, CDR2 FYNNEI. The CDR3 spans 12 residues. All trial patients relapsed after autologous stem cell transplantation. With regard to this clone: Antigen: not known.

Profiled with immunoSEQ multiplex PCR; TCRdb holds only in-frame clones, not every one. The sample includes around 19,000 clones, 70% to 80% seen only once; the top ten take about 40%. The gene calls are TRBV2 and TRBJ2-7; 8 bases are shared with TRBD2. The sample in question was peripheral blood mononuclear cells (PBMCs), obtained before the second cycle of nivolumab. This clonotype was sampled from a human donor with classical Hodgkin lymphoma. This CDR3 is CARGLGDYEQYF. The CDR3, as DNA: TGTGCCCGGGGACTAGGGGACTACGAGCAGTACTTC.